The rows below give T cell receptor beta chains drawn from one sample of a study of cytomegalovirus exposure and HLA in healthy donors. Clones were read by immunoSEQ multiplex PCR, and TCRdb kept only the in-frame ones, dropping some. This sample yields approximately 100,000 clones, of which roughly a tenth are seen a single time; around 4.9% belongs to the top ten. Sequencing was performed on PBMCs. The source is a man between 50 and 59 years old in good health and CMV-seropositive. The CDR3 runs from the conserved cysteine through the conserved F or W. The D gene is left open where the match is weak. A clone size is listed for some rows: how often the clone was seen (once, few, many), or a class if it is expanded.

j_call: TRBJ1-1
v_call: TRBV5-1
clone_size: .
d_call: .
cdr3_length: 12
cdr3_aa: CASRQGVSEAFF
cdr3_nt: TGCGCCAGCAGACAGGGAGTGTCTGAAGCTTTCTTT

j_call: TRBJ2-3
v_call: TRBV15
clone_size: .
d_call: TRBD2
cdr3_length: 16
cdr3_aa: CATSRDALAGTDTQCF
cdr3_nt: TGTGCCACCAGCAGAGATGCCCTAGCGGGCACAGATACGCAGTGTTTT

j_call: TRBJ2-6
v_call: TRBV4-2
clone_size: few
d_call: TRBD1
cdr3_length: 17
cdr3_aa: CASSQRTGESGANVLTF
cdr3_nt: TGTGCCAGCAGCCAAAGGACAGGGGAGTCTGGGGCCAACGTCCTGACTTTC

j_call: TRBJ2-3
v_call: TRBV29-1
clone_size: .
d_call: .
cdr3_length: 13
cdr3_aa: CSLNTGTFRGQYF
cdr3_nt: TGCAGCCTTAATACCGGGACTTTCCGGGGGCAGTATTTT

j_call: TRBJ1-1
v_call: TRBV7-8
clone_size: many
d_call: .
cdr3_length: 14
cdr3_aa: CASSLGSGLTEAFF
cdr3_nt: TGTGCCAGCAGCTTAGGTTCAGGGTTGACTGAAGCTTTCTTT

j_call: TRBJ1-3
v_call: TRBV19
clone_size: .
d_call: .
cdr3_length: 18
cdr3_aa: CASSVNWGGTYSGNTIYF
cdr3_nt: TGTGCCAGTAGTGTAAATTGGGGCGGTACCTACTCTGGAAACACCATATATTTT

j_call: TRBJ1-6
v_call: TRBV9
clone_size: few
d_call: .
cdr3_length: 14
cdr3_aa: CASSVEGDNSPLHF
cdr3_nt: TGTGCCAGCAGCGTAGAGGGAGATAATTCACCCCTCCACTTT

j_call: TRBJ2-3
v_call: TRBV19
clone_size: .
d_call: TRBD2
cdr3_length: 14
cdr3_aa: CASSRLAAADTQYF
cdr3_nt: TGTGCCAGTAGCAGACTAGCCGCTGCAGATACGCAGTATTTT

j_call: TRBJ1-5
v_call: TRBV6-8
clone_size: few
d_call: TRBD1
cdr3_length: 16
cdr3_aa: CASRNNYRGSNQPQHF
cdr3_nt: TGTGCCAGCAGGAACAATTACAGGGGAAGCAATCAGCCCCAGCATTTT

j_call: TRBJ1-6
v_call: TRBV16
clone_size: few
d_call: TRBD1
cdr3_length: 12
cdr3_aa: CASQGQNSPLHF
cdr3_nt: TGTGCCAGCCAGGGACAGAATTCACCCCTCCACTTT

j_call: TRBJ1-1
v_call: TRBV5-1
clone_size: few
d_call: .
cdr3_length: 14
cdr3_aa: CASSLEGQRSEAFF
cdr3_nt: TGCGCCAGCAGCTTGGAGGGGCAAAGGTCTGAAGCTTTCTTT

j_call: TRBJ1-2
v_call: TRBV28
clone_size: few
d_call: TRBD1
cdr3_length: 13
cdr3_aa: CASSVTGTDTHTF
cdr3_nt: TGTGCCAGCAGTGTCACCGGGACAGATACCCACACCTTC

j_call: TRBJ2-1
v_call: TRBV6-4
clone_size: .
d_call: TRBD1
cdr3_length: 14
cdr3_aa: CASSRTGPVGEQFF
cdr3_nt: TGTGCCAGCAGTCGGACAGGGCCCGTCGGGGAGCAGTTCTTC

j_call: TRBJ2-5
v_call: TRBV2
clone_size: .
d_call: TRBD1
cdr3_length: 14
cdr3_aa: CASTLTGAGETQYF
cdr3_nt: TGTGCCAGCACCCTAACAGGGGCGGGAGAGACCCAGTACTTC

j_call: TRBJ2-1
v_call: TRBV18
clone_size: few
d_call: .
cdr3_length: 16
cdr3_aa: CASSPLSGWAYNEQFF
cdr3_nt: TGTGCCAGCTCACCGCTTTCGGGATGGGCCTACAATGAGCAGTTCTTC

j_call: TRBJ2-1
v_call: TRBV7-9
clone_size: few
d_call: TRBD2
cdr3_length: 17
cdr3_aa: CASSLEKTSGSLNEQFF
cdr3_nt: TGTGCCAGCAGCTTGGAAAAGACTAGCGGGAGCTTGAATGAGCAGTTCTTC

j_call: TRBJ2-2
v_call: TRBV28
clone_size: .
d_call: TRBD2
cdr3_length: 14
cdr3_aa: CASSRTSGTGELFF
cdr3_nt: TGTGCCAGCAGTCGGACTAGCGGGACCGGGGAGCTGTTTTTT

j_call: TRBJ1-1
v_call: TRBV18
clone_size: .
d_call: TRBD1
cdr3_length: 16
cdr3_aa: CASSPLRDRLNTEAFF
cdr3_nt: TGTGCCAGCTCACCCTTGAGGGACAGGCTGAACACTGAAGCTTTCTTT

j_call: TRBJ2-7
v_call: TRBV19
clone_size: many
d_call: TRBD1
cdr3_length: 13
cdr3_aa: CASSRDSLYEQYF
cdr3_nt: TGTGCCAGTAGTAGGGACAGCCTCTACGAGCAGTACTTC

j_call: TRBJ2-2
v_call: TRBV7-6
clone_size: few
d_call: TRBD1
cdr3_length: 15
cdr3_aa: CASSSLGQATGELFF
cdr3_nt: TGTGCCAGCAGCTCACTAGGACAGGCAACCGGGGAGCTGTTTTTT

j_call: TRBJ2-2
v_call: TRBV5-4
clone_size: .
d_call: TRBD2
cdr3_length: 15
cdr3_aa: CASSGSGPNTGELFF
cdr3_nt: TGTGCCAGCAGCGGTAGCGGGCCGAACACCGGGGAGCTGTTTTTT

j_call: TRBJ1-2
v_call: TRBV28
clone_size: .
d_call: TRBD1
cdr3_length: 14
cdr3_aa: CASSLSDRDYGYTF
cdr3_nt: TGTGCCAGCAGTTTATCCGACAGGGACTATGGCTACACCTTC

j_call: TRBJ1-1
v_call: TRBV4-2
clone_size: few
d_call: TRBD1
cdr3_length: 16
cdr3_aa: CASSQDQGARNTEAFF
cdr3_nt: TGTGCCAGCAGCCAAGATCAGGGGGCTCGGAACACTGAAGCTTTCTTT

j_call: TRBJ2-7
v_call: TRBV7-9
clone_size: few
d_call: TRBD1
cdr3_length: 13
cdr3_aa: CASSRQGAYEQYF
cdr3_nt: TGTGCCAGCAGCCGACAGGGGGCCTACGAGCAGTACTTC

j_call: TRBJ1-2
v_call: TRBV23-1
clone_size: .
d_call: .
cdr3_length: 15
cdr3_aa: CASSQSRDIIYGYTF
cdr3_nt: TGCGCCAGCAGTCAATCAAGAGACATAATTTATGGCTACACCTTC

j_call: TRBJ1-1
v_call: TRBV7-9
clone_size: few
d_call: .
cdr3_length: 12
cdr3_aa: CASSQYRGEAFF
cdr3_nt: TGTGCCAGCAGCCAGTATAGGGGCGAAGCTTTCTTT

j_call: TRBJ2-3
v_call: TRBV6-4
clone_size: many
d_call: .
cdr3_length: 14
cdr3_aa: CASRTPKRTDTQYF
cdr3_nt: TGTGCCAGTAGGACACCCAAACGCACAGATACGCAGTATTTT

j_call: TRBJ2-7
v_call: TRBV4-1
clone_size: few
d_call: TRBD2
cdr3_length: 18
cdr3_aa: CASSQGTATGTSIYEQYF
cdr3_nt: TGCGCCAGCAGCCAAGGGACAGCCACCGGGACTAGTATATACGAGCAGTACTTC

j_call: TRBJ2-1
v_call: TRBV11-2
clone_size: few
d_call: .
cdr3_length: 16
cdr3_aa: CASSLEGGKRVNEQFF
cdr3_nt: TGTGCCAGCAGCTTAGAAGGCGGGAAAAGGGTCAATGAGCAGTTCTTC

j_call: TRBJ2-7
v_call: TRBV7-3
clone_size: few
d_call: TRBD1
cdr3_length: 14
cdr3_aa: CASSPGQGITEQYF
cdr3_nt: TGTGCCAGCAGCCCCGGACAGGGTATTACCGAGCAGTACTTC

j_call: TRBJ1-1
v_call: TRBV10-3
clone_size: .
d_call: .
cdr3_length: 13
cdr3_aa: CAILGTGSTEAFF
cdr3_nt: TGTGCCATCTTGGGAACAGGGAGCACTGAAGCTTTCTTT

j_call: TRBJ2-1
v_call: TRBV2
clone_size: .
d_call: .
cdr3_length: 13
cdr3_aa: CASGVSRINEQFF
cdr3_nt: TGTGCCAGCGGTGTGTCGCGTATCAATGAGCAGTTCTTC

j_call: TRBJ1-6
v_call: TRBV5-6
clone_size: few
d_call: .
cdr3_length: 14
cdr3_aa: CASSGWTEISPLHF
cdr3_nt: TGTGCCAGCAGCGGGTGGACAGAAATTTCACCCCTCCACTTT

j_call: TRBJ2-2
v_call: TRBV29-1
clone_size: few
d_call: .
cdr3_length: 13
cdr3_aa: CSVDRGGGGELFF
cdr3_nt: TGCAGCGTTGATCGGGGAGGGGGTGGGGAGCTGTTTTTT

j_call: TRBJ2-7
v_call: TRBV9
clone_size: .
d_call: .
cdr3_length: 13
cdr3_aa: CASSVGQNYEQYF
cdr3_nt: TGTGCCAGCAGCGTAGGACAGAACTACGAGCAGTACTTC

j_call: TRBJ2-2
v_call: TRBV29-1
clone_size: few
d_call: TRBD2
cdr3_length: 17
cdr3_aa: CSAREAGAGQGTGELFF
cdr3_nt: TGCAGCGCGAGAGAAGCGGGAGCGGGCCAGGGGACCGGGGAGCTGTTTTTT

j_call: TRBJ1-2
v_call: TRBV4-3
clone_size: few
d_call: TRBD1
cdr3_length: 15
cdr3_aa: CASSQDKGAFYGYTF
cdr3_nt: TGCGCCAGCAGCCAAGATAAGGGGGCCTTCTATGGCTACACCTTC

j_call: TRBJ1-5
v_call: TRBV9
clone_size: .
d_call: .
cdr3_length: 14
cdr3_aa: CASSGGSSNQPQHF
cdr3_nt: TGTGCCAGCAGCGGCGGTTCCAGCAATCAGCCCCAGCATTTT

j_call: TRBJ1-1
v_call: TRBV5-6
clone_size: .
d_call: .
cdr3_length: 14
cdr3_aa: CASSPETGNTEAFF
cdr3_nt: TGTGCCAGCAGCCCGGAGACGGGGAACACTGAAGCTTTCTTT

j_call: TRBJ2-5
v_call: TRBV9
clone_size: few
d_call: .
cdr3_length: 14
cdr3_aa: CASSANPLQETQYF
cdr3_nt: TGTGCCAGCAGCGCTAACCCCTTACAGGAGACCCAGTACTTC

j_call: TRBJ1-2
v_call: TRBV18
clone_size: .
d_call: .
cdr3_length: 14
cdr3_aa: CASSPSQANYGYTF
cdr3_nt: TGTGCCAGCTCACCATCCCAGGCTAACTATGGCTACACCTTC

j_call: TRBJ2-5
v_call: TRBV2
clone_size: few
d_call: .
cdr3_length: 14
cdr3_aa: CASSERGGGETQYF
cdr3_nt: TGTGCCAGCAGTGAAAGGGGAGGCGGGGAGACCCAGTACTTC

j_call: TRBJ1-4
v_call: TRBV4-3
clone_size: .
d_call: .
cdr3_length: 14
cdr3_aa: CASSPTAFNEKLFF
cdr3_nt: TGCGCCAGCAGCCCGACAGCCTTTAATGAAAAACTGTTTTTT

j_call: TRBJ2-1
v_call: TRBV7-2
clone_size: few
d_call: .
cdr3_length: 17
cdr3_aa: CASSLGYTGSSYNEQFF
cdr3_nt: TGTGCCAGCAGCTTAGGATACACAGGTTCCTCCTACAATGAGCAGTTCTTC

j_call: TRBJ1-1
v_call: TRBV6-6
clone_size: few
d_call: TRBD1
cdr3_length: 16
cdr3_aa: CASSPVQGRINTEAFF
cdr3_nt: TGTGCCAGCAGTCCCGTACAGGGGAGAATCAACACTGAAGCTTTCTTT

j_call: TRBJ2-7
v_call: TRBV5-6
clone_size: once
d_call: .
cdr3_length: 16
cdr3_aa: CASSLSAGKGRYEQYF
cdr3_nt: TGTGCCAGCAGCCTTTCGGCCGGGAAAGGGAGGTACGAGCAGTACTTC

j_call: TRBJ1-4
v_call: TRBV6-5
clone_size: .
d_call: .
cdr3_length: 16
cdr3_aa: CASSYGRRTYNEKLFF
cdr3_nt: TGTGCCAGCAGTTACGGGAGAAGGACTTATAATGAAAAACTGTTTTTT

j_call: TRBJ2-7
v_call: TRBV29-1
clone_size: few
d_call: .
cdr3_length: 14
cdr3_aa: CSVEGDKGRDEQYF
cdr3_nt: TGCAGCGTTGAAGGGGACAAGGGGCGCGACGAGCAGTACTTC

j_call: TRBJ1-6
v_call: TRBV7-2
clone_size: few
d_call: .
cdr3_length: 14
cdr3_aa: CASSLRNIGSPLHF
cdr3_nt: TGTGCCAGCAGTCTCCGGAACATCGGGTCACCCCTCCACTTT

j_call: TRBJ2-1
v_call: TRBV6-5
clone_size: .
d_call: TRBD2
cdr3_length: 15
cdr3_aa: CASSYRREGRYEQFF
cdr3_nt: TGTGCCAGCAGTTACCGGAGGGAGGGCCGCTATGAGCAGTTCTTC

j_call: TRBJ2-6
v_call: TRBV7-3
clone_size: few
d_call: .
cdr3_length: 16
cdr3_aa: CASSLTVSSGANVLTF
cdr3_nt: TGTGCCAGCAGCTTAACCGTCAGCTCTGGGGCCAACGTCCTGACTTTC

j_call: TRBJ2-1
v_call: TRBV27
clone_size: few
d_call: TRBD2
cdr3_length: 16
cdr3_aa: CASSLSQREGQDEQFF
cdr3_nt: TGTGCCAGCAGTTTATCCCAGCGGGAGGGCCAGGATGAGCAGTTCTTC

j_call: TRBJ2-7
v_call: TRBV21-1
clone_size: .
d_call: .
cdr3_length: 18
cdr3_aa: CASPQTDILRTDSYEQYF
cdr3_nt: TGTGCCAGCCCCCAAACGGACATTCTACGGACAGACTCCTACGAGCAGTACTTC

j_call: TRBJ2-7
v_call: TRBV15
clone_size: .
d_call: TRBD1
cdr3_length: 14
cdr3_aa: CATKSRTGNYEQYF
cdr3_nt: TGTGCCACTAAAAGCCGGACAGGGAACTACGAGCAGTACTTC

j_call: TRBJ2-7
v_call: TRBV6-5
clone_size: few
d_call: TRBD2
cdr3_length: 13
cdr3_aa: CASAAGLNLEQYF
cdr3_nt: TGTGCCAGTGCAGCGGGATTAAATCTCGAGCAGTACTTC

j_call: TRBJ2-1
v_call: TRBV7-2
clone_size: .
d_call: .
cdr3_length: 16
cdr3_aa: CASSPKVAGPYNEQFF
cdr3_nt: TGTGCCAGCAGCCCTAAGGTGGCAGGGCCCTACAATGAGCAGTTCTTC

j_call: TRBJ2-1
v_call: TRBV6-1
clone_size: .
d_call: .
cdr3_length: 13
cdr3_aa: CASSETGGTEQFF
cdr3_nt: TGTGCCAGCAGTGAGACAGGTGGGACCGAGCAGTTCTTC